This TCR beta chain was obtained from a study of blood T cell repertoires in COVID-19. V was pared by 2 bases and J by 4 bases, with 6 bases between. Per the germline V gene, CDR1 is LNHDA and CDR2 is SQIVND (reference sequence). CDR3 length: 13 residues. Under the authors' procedure: Estimation of nucleated cell counts relied on the amplification of reference gene primers. Method: immunoSEQ multiplex PCR; TCRdb's copy keeps in-frame clones and lacks some. V, J and clone size reflect that table, while D and trimming were determined from the DNA. The table includes under 150,000 clones, roughly 90% detected once.

This receptor was obtained from a man aged 45-65 years with acute or convalescent COVID-19. The material sequenced was peripheral blood. The chain is built from TRBV19 and TRBJ2-1; D gene ambiguous. CDR3 DNA sequence: TGTGCCAGTAGTATATACAGATACAATGAGCAGTTCTTC. This encodes CASSIYRYNEQFF.